The rows below give T cell receptor beta chains drawn from one sample of a study of Graves' ophthalmopathy and Graves' hyperthyroidism. TCRdb passed the multiplex PCR reads through MiXCR, listing each CDR3 protein once. The repertoire consists of some 750,000 distinct CDR3 sequences, with roughly 41% occurring once and the leading ten covering 44%. Material: peripheral blood. These receptor sequences come from an adult man with Graves' ophthalmopathy. Both conserved end residues are part of each CDR3. Each record gives: J gene, D gene, clone size, V gene, CDR3 DNA, CDR3 protein. D genes are given only for firm matches. Size is stated for part of the rows, as once, few or many counts, or as a class when the clone is expanded.

TRBJ1-1 NA few TRBV28 TGTGCCAGCAGTTTACTCCAAAGCACTGAAGCTTTCTTT CASSLLQSTEAFF
TRBJ2-7 NA NA TRBV2 TGTGCCAGCGGGCTGTTCCTCCAGGGGGGGGAGCAGTACTTC CASGLFLQGGEQYF
TRBJ1-3 TRBD1 once TRBV7-2 TGTGCCTGGAGTACCGGGACAGCCACGAACTCTGGAAACACCATATATTTT CAWSTGTATNSGNTIYF
TRBJ2-7 TRBD2 NA TRBV10-3 TGTGCCAACGGAGCGGGGGGGCGTCGCGAGCAGTACTTC CANGAGGRREQYF
TRBJ2-1 NA NA TRBV25-1 TGTGCCAGCAGTGAAATCCGGGCTAACTCCCAGCAGTTCTTC CASSEIRANSQQFF
TRBJ2-7 TRBD2 many TRBV7-8 TGTGCCAGCAGCTTAGATGGACTAGCCTACGAGCAGTACTTC CASSLDGLAYEQYF
TRBJ1-1 TRBD1 NA TRBV5-1 TGCGCCAGCAGCTTTGACAGGGGTCAAACTGAAGCTTTCTTT CASSFDRGQTEAFF
TRBJ2-7 TRBD1 once TRBV5-1 TGCGCTAGCAGCGTGACAGGGGGCAACGAGCAGTACTTC CASSVTGGNEQYF
TRBJ2-6 NA NA TRBV20-1 TGCAGTGCTAGGGGACCGGGACGCCACTCTGGGGCCAACGTCCTGACTTTC CSARGPGRHSGANVLTF
TRBJ1-1 NA many TRBV12-3/TRBV12-4 TGTGCCAGCAGTTTCGGCAGGACCACTGAAGCTTTCTTT CASSFGRTTEAFF
TRBJ2-2 NA many TRBV7-9 TGTGCTAGCAGCTTAGGAGGGGTCGGGGAGCTGTTTTTT CASSLGGVGELFF
TRBJ1-3 NA NA TRBV24-1 TGTGCCACCAGTGCGGGACAAAGCTCTGGAAACACCATATATTTT CATSAGQSSGNTIYF
TRBJ1-2 NA once TRBV7-9 TGCGCCAGCAGCCAAGTTCTAGCAGGTCCAGTTGTCGGTGGCTACACCTTC CASSQVLAGPVVGGYTF
TRBJ2-5 NA many TRBV20-1 TGCAGTGCTACAGGCATGGGAGAAGGGGTCCAAGAGACCCAGTACTTC CSATGMGEGVQETQYF
TRBJ2-6 TRBD1 once TRBV7-9 TGTGCCAGCAGCATACAGGGGGGCAACGTCCTGACTTTC CASSIQGGNVLTF
TRBJ2-7 TRBD1 few TRBV7-9 TGCGCCAGCAGCCAAGGACAGGGTAGACCCTACGAGCAGTACTTC CASSQGQGRPYEQYF
TRBJ1-6 TRBD1 NA TRBV19 TGTGCCAGTAGTATAGCAGGGGGTTTTTTGGATTCACCCCTCCACTTT CASSIAGGFLDSPLHF
TRBJ2-5 TRBD2 many TRBV4-3 TGCGCCAGCAGCCAAGATCTAGCGGGAGTGGGAGAGACCCAGTACTTC CASSQDLAGVGETQYF
TRBJ2-2 TRBD1 NA TRBV24-1 TGTGCCACCAGTGACCTGGGGACAGGGGGATTGAACACCGGGGAGCTGTTTTTT CATSDLGTGGLNTGELFF
TRBJ1-6 NA NA TRBV7-3 TGTGCCAGCAGCTTGAAGGCGAGGACGGGAAATTCACCCCTCCACTTT CASSLKARTGNSPLHF